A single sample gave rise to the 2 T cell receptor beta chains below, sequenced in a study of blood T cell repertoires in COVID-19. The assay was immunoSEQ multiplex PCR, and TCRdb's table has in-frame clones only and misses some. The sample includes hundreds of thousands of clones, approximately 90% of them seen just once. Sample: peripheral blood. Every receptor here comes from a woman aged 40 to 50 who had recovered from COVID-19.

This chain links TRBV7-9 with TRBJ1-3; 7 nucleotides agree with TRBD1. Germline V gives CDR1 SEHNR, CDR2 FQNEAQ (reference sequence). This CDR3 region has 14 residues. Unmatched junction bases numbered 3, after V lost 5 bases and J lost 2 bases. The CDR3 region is CASSRGTAGNTIYF. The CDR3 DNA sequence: TGTGCCAGCAGCCGAGGGACAGCTGGAAACACCATATATTTT.

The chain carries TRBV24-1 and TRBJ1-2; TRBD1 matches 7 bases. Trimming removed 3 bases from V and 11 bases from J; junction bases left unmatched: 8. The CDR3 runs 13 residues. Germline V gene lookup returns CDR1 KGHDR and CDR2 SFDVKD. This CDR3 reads CATSDGRQGSYTF. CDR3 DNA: TGTGCCACCAGTGATGGTCGACAGGGATCTTACACCTTC.